A single sample is the source of the 18 T cell receptor beta chains below, sequenced in a study of T cells in women clearing cervical HPV infection. Clones were read by immunoSEQ multiplex PCR, and TCRdb kept only the in-frame ones, dropping some. Its listing shows about 27,000 clones. Sequenced: blood buffy coat. The receptors here all came from a woman aged 18 to 75 with a cervical HPV16 infection that either progressed to CIN3+ or cleared (not recorded which).

As to this clone: With the read ending 3 residues before the CDR3 end, the germline J gene is used to fill in that end. The gene calls are TRBV2 and TRBJ2-3; TRBD1 matches at 9 bases. The CDR3 totals 13 residues. Germline CDR1 SNHLY, CDR2 FYNNEI. With 10 bases clipped from V and 4 bases from J, the junction kept 6 bases outside the gene matches. The sequenced CDR3 bases are TGTGCCATAAGGACAGGGGAGGCAGATACG. This encodes CAIRTGEADT. The whole CDR3 protein reads CAIRTGEADTQYF.

On this clone itself: The missing CDR3 end, 3 residues past where the read stops, is filled in from the germline J gene. The chain joins TRBV20-1 to TRBJ1-4; a weak D match, TRBD1 (5 bases). The CDR3 extends over 15 amino acids. V was shortened by 6 bases and J by 3 bases, with 17 bases between the two germline ends. In germline, CDR1 is DFQATT, CDR2 SNEGSKA (reference sequence). CDR3 sequence reads: CSAKTDNKANEKLFF. The CDR3 DNA, read in part, is TGCAGTGCCAAGACAGATAATAAGGCTAATGAAAAA.

Points on this clone: The CDR3 end lies 3 residues beyond the end of the read and is filled in from the germline J gene. This chain connects TRBV14 to TRBJ2-3; 12 bases are shared with TRBD2. J was trimmed by 5 bases and V by 3 bases; bases with no gene match: 0. The CDR3 extends over 14 amino acids. From germline, CDR1 is SGHDN and CDR2 FVKESK. The CDR3 sequence is CASSQGLAGDTQYF. The CDR3 DNA, read in part, is TGTGCCAGCAGCCAGGGACTAGCGGGAGATACG. The full variable domain, completed using reference TRBV14 and TRBJ2-3, is EAGVTQFPSHSVIEKGQTVTLRCDPISGHDNLYWYRRVMGKEIKFLLHFVKESKQDESGMPNNRFLAERTGGTYSTLKVQPAELEDSGVYFCASSQGLAGDTQYFGPGTRLTVL.

With respect to this clone: The CDR3 end falls 3 residues outside the read, so it is completed with the germline J gene. The rearrangement links TRBV14 to TRBJ2-7; the D call may be TRBD1 or TRBD2 (6 bases each). The V end lost 5 bases, the J end lost 3 bases, and 8 bases lay between the germline ends. The CDR3 loop spans 12 amino acids. CDR1 and CDR2 from the germline V gene are SGHDN and FVKESK. The CDR3 region is CASSGGGYEQYF. The sequenced CDR3 bases are TGTGCCAGCAGCGGAGGGGGCTACGAG.

As concerns this clone: The read terminates 3 residues before the CDR3 end, so the remaining end is supplied by the germline J gene. The chain has TRBV11-3 and TRBJ2-5, with D perhaps matching TRBD2 (5 bases). The germline V gene has CDR1 SGHNT and CDR2 YENEEA. Trimming removed 2 bases at V and 4 bases at J, with 14 bases between. There are 15 residues in the CDR3. CDR3 sequence: CASSLLSGSGETQYF. The DNA read from the CDR3 is TGTGCCAGCAGCTTACTCTCGGGGTCGGGAGAGACC. The variable domain in full, completed from reference TRBV11-3 and TRBJ2-5, reads EAGVVQSPRYKIIEKKQPVAFWCNPISGHNTLYWYLQNLGQGPELLIRYENEEAVDDSQLPKDRFSAERLKGVDSTLKIQPAELGDSAVYLCASSLLSGSGETQYFGPGTRLLVL.

On this clone itself: The CDR3 goes on 3 residues after the read ends, and that part is filled in from the germline J gene. The rearrangement links TRBV20-1 to TRBJ2-2, with 11 bases fitting TRBD2. Germline values: CDR1 DFQATT, CDR2 SNEGSKA (reference sequence). The CDR3 runs 15 residues. With V trimmed by 4 bases and J by 5 bases, 6 bases remained unmatched. CDR3 residues: CSAILAGEGTGELFF. Partial CDR3 DNA: TGCAGTGCTATACTAGCGGGAGAAGGGACCGGGGAG.

In regard to this clone: Read coverage stops 3 residues before the CDR3 terminus; the germline J gene supplies the remainder. V is TRBV12-5 and J is TRBJ2-1; 7 bases are a match to TRBD2. The CDR3 loop spans 16 amino acids. J was trimmed by 5 bases and V by 4 bases; bases with no gene match: 11. Germline-derived CDR1 and CDR2 are LGHNT and FRNRAP. The CDR3 bases that were read are TGTGCTAGTGGTTCCCCTGGCAGCGCGGGGGACAATGAG. It codes for CASGSPGSAGDNE. The whole CDR3 region reads CASGSPGSAGDNEQFF.

The CDR3 is CASSESGDGYTF. CDR3 bases read: TGCGCCAGCAGTGAGTCAGGGGATGGC. The J gene is TRBJ1-2, the V gene TRBV10-2, with D perhaps matching TRBD1 (5 bases). The read comes to an end 3 residues before the CDR3 does, leaving the germline J gene to fill in the end. The CDR3 is 12 amino acids. Germline values: CDR1 WSHSY, CDR2 SAAADI. V was pared by 0 bases and J by 6 bases, with 5 bases between.

With respect to this clone: The read finishes 3 residues shy of the CDR3 end, and the germline J gene is used to complete it. The sample has other DNA sequences that encode this CDR3 too. This chain connects TRBV30 to TRBJ1-3; 10 bases are shared with TRBD1. From germline, CDR1 is GTSNPN and CDR2 SVGIG (reference sequence). The CDR3 loop spans 16 amino acids. Trimming removed 0 bases from V and 2 bases from J; junction bases left unmatched: 4. CDR3 bases read: TGTGCCTGGAGTGTGTGGACAGGGGGGGCTGGAAACACC. This gives the protein CAWSVWTGGAGNT. From start to end, the CDR3 is CAWSVWTGGAGNTIYF.

CDR3 protein: CASSGGLAGTDTQYF. CDR3 DNA (partial): TGTGCCAGCAGCGGGGGACTAGCGGGCACAGATACG. The V gene is TRBV12-3 or TRBV12-4, the J gene TRBJ2-3, with TRBD2 matching 11 bases. The read falls 3 residues short of the CDR3 end, and the missing part is taken from the germline J gene. The V and J ends lost 6 bases and 1 base, in that order; junction bases with no gene match: 3. CDR3 length equals 15 residues.

Comment on this clone: Sequencing ends 3 residues short of the CDR3 end; the germline J gene provides the rest. The same CDR3 can be traced to other DNA sequences in this sample. This chain joins TRBV5-1 and TRBJ1-3; weak D call: TRBD1 (5 bases). V was cut by 5 bases and J by 2 bases, with 8 bases left in between. In germline, CDR1 is SGHRS, CDR2 YFSETQ. This CDR3 comprises 13 residues. Incomplete CDR3 DNA: TGCGCCAGCAGAACACAGGCTGGAAACACC. It codes for CASRTQAGNT. The whole CDR3 reads CASRTQAGNTIYF.

On this clone itself: The sequence runs out 3 residues before the end of the CDR3; the remainder is reconstructed from the germline J gene. The V and J genes are TRBV29-1 and TRBJ2-2; D gene ambiguous. V lost 2 bases and J lost 8, with 9 bases in between. The CDR3 spans 12 residues. CDR1 and CDR2 (germline): SQVTM, ANQGSEA. The sequenced CDR3 bases are TGCAGCGTTGAACCTTCCGCGGGGGAG. Amino acids: CSVEPSAGE. The CDR3 in its entirety is CSVEPSAGELFF.

As to this clone: The read ends 3 residues before the CDR3 terminus; that terminus is restored from the germline J gene. The V gene is TRBV13, the J gene TRBJ2-7; TRBD2 aligns across 9 bases. This CDR3 has 15 residues. With 0 bases clipped from V and 6 bases from J, the junction kept 6 bases outside the gene matches. The germline V gene has CDR1 PRHDT and CDR2 FYEKMQ (reference sequence). The sequenced part of the CDR3 DNA is TGTGCCAGCAGCTTAGGCCGTACTAGCGGGCGCGAG. It yields the protein CASSLGRTSGRE. The full CDR3 reads CASSLGRTSGREQYF.

As for this clone: The read gets to within 3 residues of the CDR3 end, and the germline J gene fills in the rest. The chain combines TRBV20-1 with TRBJ2-3; TRBD2 agrees at 7 bases. The CDR3 loop spans 15 amino acids. The junction had 6 bases not matched to a gene; V was cut back by 0 bases and J by 3 bases. CDR1 is DFQATT, CDR2 SNEGSKA, per germline (reference sequence). The CDR3 loop reads CSARDEASGTDTQYF. CDR3 DNA (partial): TGCAGTGCTAGAGATGAAGCTAGCGGTACAGATACG.

About this clone: Sequencing ends 3 residues short of the CDR3 end; the germline J gene provides the rest. The J gene is TRBJ2-1, the V gene TRBV5-1, with 12 nucleotides matching TRBD2. The CDR3 is 18 residues long. J gave up 0 bases and V 2 bases, and 6 bases lay outside the gene matches. Germline V gene sequence: CDR1 SGHRS, CDR2 YFSETQ. The DNA read from the CDR3 is TGCGCCAGCAGCTTCCCAACTAGCGGGAGGAGCTCCTACAATGAG. It translates to CASSFPTSGRSSYNE. The full CDR3 sequence reads CASSFPTSGRSSYNEQFF.

With respect to this clone: The read is 3 residues too short to cover the CDR3 end, so that end is filled in from the germline J gene. J is TRBJ1-1 and V is TRBV5-1; D uncertain. CDR3 size: 14 residues. CDR1 is SGHRS, CDR2 YFSETQ, per germline. CDR3 DNA (partial): TGCGCCAGCAGCTTGCAGGCCTCAAGTCTAGAA. This gives the protein CASSLQASSLE. In full, the CDR3 is CASSLQASSLEAFF.

A word on this clone: The CDR3 is cut off 3 residues early in the read; its end comes from the germline J gene. The chain employs TRBV7-9 and TRBJ1-1, with D unclear. Germline V gene sequence: CDR1 SEHNR, CDR2 FQNEAQ (reference sequence). Between the trimmed V and J ends, which lost 1 base and 3 bases, there was a span of 9 bases. There are 14 residues in the CDR3. The covered CDR3 bases are TGTGCCAGCAGCTTAGAAAGGGTGGACACTGAA. It is translated as CASSLERVDTE. The complete CDR3 reads CASSLERVDTEAFF.

On this clone itself: The read comes to an end 3 residues before the CDR3 does, leaving the germline J gene to fill in the end. The chain uses TRBV18 and TRBJ1-6; unclear D gene. The germline CDR1 and CDR2 sequences are KGHSH and LQKENI. The CDR3 loop spans 16 amino acids. V dropped 1 base and J dropped 4 bases, with 11 bases sitting between them. CDR3 protein: CASSPRETGYNSPLHF. The CDR3 bases that were read are TGTGCCAGCTCACCACGGGAGACGGGGTATAATTCACCC.